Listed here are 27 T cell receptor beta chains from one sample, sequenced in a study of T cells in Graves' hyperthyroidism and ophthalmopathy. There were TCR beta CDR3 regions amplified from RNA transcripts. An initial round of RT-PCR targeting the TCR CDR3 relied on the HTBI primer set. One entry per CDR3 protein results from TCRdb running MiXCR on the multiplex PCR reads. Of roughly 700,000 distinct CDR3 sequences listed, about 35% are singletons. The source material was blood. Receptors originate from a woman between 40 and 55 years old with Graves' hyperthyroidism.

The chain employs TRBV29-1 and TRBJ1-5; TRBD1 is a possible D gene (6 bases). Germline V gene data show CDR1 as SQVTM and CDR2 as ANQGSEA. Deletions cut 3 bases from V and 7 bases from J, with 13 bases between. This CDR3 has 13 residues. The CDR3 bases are TGCAGCGTTGAGGCAGGGGCTGGGCAGCCCCAGCATTTT. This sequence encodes CSVEAGAGQPQHF. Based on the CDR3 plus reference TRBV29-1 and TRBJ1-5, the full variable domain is SAVISQKPSRDICQRGTSLTIQCQVDSQVTMMFWYRQQPGQSLTLIATANQGSEATYESGFVIDKFPISRPNLTFSTLTVSNMSPEDSSIYLCSVEAGAGQPQHFGDGTRLSIL.

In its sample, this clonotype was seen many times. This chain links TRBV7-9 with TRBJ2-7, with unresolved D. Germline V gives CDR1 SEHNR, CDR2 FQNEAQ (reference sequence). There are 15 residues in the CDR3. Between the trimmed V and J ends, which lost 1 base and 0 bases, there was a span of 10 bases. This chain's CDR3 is CASSLVAGTSYEQYF. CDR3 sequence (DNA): TGTGCCAGCAGCTTAGTTGCAGGCACCTCCTACGAGCAGTACTTC.

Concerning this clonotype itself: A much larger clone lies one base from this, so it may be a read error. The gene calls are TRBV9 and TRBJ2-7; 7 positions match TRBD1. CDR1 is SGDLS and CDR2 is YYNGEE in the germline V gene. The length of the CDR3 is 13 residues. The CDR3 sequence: CAGSPQGVGEQYF. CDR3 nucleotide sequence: TGTGCCGGCAGCCCTCAGGGGGTGGGCGAGCAGTACTTC.

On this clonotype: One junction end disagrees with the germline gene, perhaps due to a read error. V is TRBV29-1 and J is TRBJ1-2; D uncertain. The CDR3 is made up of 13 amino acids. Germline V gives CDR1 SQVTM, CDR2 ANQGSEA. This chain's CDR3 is CSVERGNNCGYTF. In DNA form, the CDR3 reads TGCAGCGTCGAACGGGGAAATAACTGTGGCTACACCTTC.

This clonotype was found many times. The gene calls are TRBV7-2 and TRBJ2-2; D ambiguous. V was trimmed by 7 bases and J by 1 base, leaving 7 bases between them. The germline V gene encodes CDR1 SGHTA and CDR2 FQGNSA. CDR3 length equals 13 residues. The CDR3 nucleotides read TGTGCCAGCACGGGCGGGAACACCGGGGAGCTGTTTTTT. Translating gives CASTGGNTGELFF.

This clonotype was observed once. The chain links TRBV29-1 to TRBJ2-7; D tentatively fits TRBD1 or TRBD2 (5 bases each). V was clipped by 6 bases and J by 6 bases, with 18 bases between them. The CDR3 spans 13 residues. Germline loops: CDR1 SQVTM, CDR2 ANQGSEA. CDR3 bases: TGCAGCGTCCAGACCCAGGGAGTCTCCGAGCAGTACTTC. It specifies CSVQTQGVSEQYF.

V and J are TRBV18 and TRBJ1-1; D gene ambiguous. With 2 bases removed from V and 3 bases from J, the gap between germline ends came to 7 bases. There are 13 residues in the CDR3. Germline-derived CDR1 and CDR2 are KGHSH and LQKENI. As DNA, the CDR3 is TGTGCCAGCTCACCATTAGAGGACACTGAAGCTTTCTTT. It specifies CASSPLEDTEAFF.

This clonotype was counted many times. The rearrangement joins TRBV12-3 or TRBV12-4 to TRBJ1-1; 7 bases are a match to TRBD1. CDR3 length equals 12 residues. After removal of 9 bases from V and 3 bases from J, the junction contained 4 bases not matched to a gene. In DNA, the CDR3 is TGTGCCAGTCTGACAGGGTACACTGAAGCTTTCTTT. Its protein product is CASLTGYTEAFF.

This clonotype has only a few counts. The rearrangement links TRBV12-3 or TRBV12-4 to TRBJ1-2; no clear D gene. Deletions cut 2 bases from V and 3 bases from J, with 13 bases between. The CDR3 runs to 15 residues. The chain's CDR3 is CASSLSNSGHYGYTF. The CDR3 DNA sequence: TGTGCCAGCAGTTTATCAAACTCTGGGCACTATGGCTACACCTTC.

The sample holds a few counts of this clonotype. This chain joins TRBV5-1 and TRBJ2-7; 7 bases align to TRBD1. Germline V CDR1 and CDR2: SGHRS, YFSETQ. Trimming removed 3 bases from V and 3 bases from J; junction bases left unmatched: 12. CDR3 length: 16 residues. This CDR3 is CASSSLIGTELYEQYF. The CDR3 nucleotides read TGCGCCAGCAGCTCCCTCATCGGGACAGAACTCTACGAGCAGTACTTC.

The CDR3 coding sequence is TGTGCCAGCAGTTACTATGGGGTCAGCACTGAAGCTTTCTTT. This codes for CASSYYGVSTEAFF. The chain employs TRBV6-5 and TRBJ1-1; D remains unclear. The germline gives CDR1 MNHEY, CDR2 SVGAGI. V lost 1 base and J lost 4, with 10 bases in between. The CDR3 loop spans 14 amino acids.

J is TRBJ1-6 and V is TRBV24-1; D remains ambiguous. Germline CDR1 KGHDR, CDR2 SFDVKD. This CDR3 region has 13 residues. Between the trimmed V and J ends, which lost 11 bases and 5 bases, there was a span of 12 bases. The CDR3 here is CASSSRHNSPLHF. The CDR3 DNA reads TGTGCCAGCTCCTCCCGCCATAATTCACCCCTCCACTTT.

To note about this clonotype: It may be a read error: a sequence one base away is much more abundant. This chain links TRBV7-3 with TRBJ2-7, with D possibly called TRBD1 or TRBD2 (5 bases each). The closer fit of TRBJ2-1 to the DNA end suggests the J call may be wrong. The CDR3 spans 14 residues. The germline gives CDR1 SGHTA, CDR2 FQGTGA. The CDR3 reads CATQRGYGPYEQFF. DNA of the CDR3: TGTGCCACCCAGAGGGGATATGGCCCCTACGAGCAGTTCTTC.

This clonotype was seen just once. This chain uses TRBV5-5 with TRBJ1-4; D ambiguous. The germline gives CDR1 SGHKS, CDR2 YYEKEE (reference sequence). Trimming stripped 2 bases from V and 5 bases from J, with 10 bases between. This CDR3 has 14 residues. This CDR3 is CASSFQRENEKLFF. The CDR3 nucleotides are TGTGCCAGCAGCTTTCAGAGGGAGAATGAAAAACTGTTTTTT.

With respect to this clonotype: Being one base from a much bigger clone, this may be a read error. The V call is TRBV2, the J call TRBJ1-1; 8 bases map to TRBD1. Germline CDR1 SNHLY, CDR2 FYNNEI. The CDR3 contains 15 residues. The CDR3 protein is CASSEWQGANTEASF. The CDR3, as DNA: TGTGCCAGCAGTGAATGGCAGGGGGCGAACACTGAAGCTTCCTTT.

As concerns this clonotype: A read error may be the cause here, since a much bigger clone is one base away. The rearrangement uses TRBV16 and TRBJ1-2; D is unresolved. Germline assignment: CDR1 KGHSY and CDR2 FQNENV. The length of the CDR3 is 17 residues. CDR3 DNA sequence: TGTGCCAGCAGCCAAAGTTGGCCTTCGGCAGACTCCTATGGCCACACCTTC. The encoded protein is CASSQSWPSADSYGHTF.

CDR3 amino acids: CASSPTADSWRQPQHF. CDR3 in DNA: TGTGCCAGCAGTCCAACCGCCGACAGCTGGCGTCAGCCCCAGCATTTT. The V and J genes are TRBV12-3 or TRBV12-4 and TRBJ1-5, with a possible D match to TRBD1 (5 bases). The V gene lost 5 bases and the J gene lost 6 bases, with 20 bases spanning the gap. This CDR3 has 16 amino acids.

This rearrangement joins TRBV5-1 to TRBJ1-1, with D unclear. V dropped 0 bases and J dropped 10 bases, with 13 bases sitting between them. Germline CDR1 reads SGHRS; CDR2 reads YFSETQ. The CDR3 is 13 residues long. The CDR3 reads CASSLALDRGAFF. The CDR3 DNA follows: TGCGCCAGCAGCTTGGCCTTGGACCGGGGAGCTTTCTTT.

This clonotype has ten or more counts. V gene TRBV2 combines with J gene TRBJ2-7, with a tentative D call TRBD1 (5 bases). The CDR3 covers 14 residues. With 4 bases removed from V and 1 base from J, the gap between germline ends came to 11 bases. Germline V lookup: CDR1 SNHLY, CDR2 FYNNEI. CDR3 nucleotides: TGTGCCAGCAGTGTGGGTCAGGGATCCTACGAGCAGTACTTC. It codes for CASSVGQGSYEQYF.

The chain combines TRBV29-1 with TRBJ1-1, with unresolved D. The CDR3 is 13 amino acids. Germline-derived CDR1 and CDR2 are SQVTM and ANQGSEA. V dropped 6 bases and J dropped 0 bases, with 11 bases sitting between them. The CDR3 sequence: CSVAAVMNTEAFF. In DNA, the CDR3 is TGCAGCGTCGCAGCGGTTATGAACACTGAAGCTTTCTTT.

The CDR3 region is CASRSRGGTGTEAFF. The CDR3, as DNA: TGTGCCAGCAGATCCAGAGGGGGTACGGGCACTGAAGCTTTCTTT. The chain recombines TRBV12-3 or TRBV12-4 with TRBJ1-1, with a tentative D call TRBD1 (6 bases). Trimming stripped 6 bases from V and 4 bases from J, with 18 bases between. The CDR3 extends over 15 amino acids.

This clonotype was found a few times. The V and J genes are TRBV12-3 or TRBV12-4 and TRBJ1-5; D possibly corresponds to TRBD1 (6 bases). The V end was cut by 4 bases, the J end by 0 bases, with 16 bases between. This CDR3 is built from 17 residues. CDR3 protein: CASSSGGGLISNQPQHF. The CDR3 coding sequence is TGTGCCAGCAGTTCCGGAGGGGGTCTTATTAGCAATCAGCCCCAGCATTTT.

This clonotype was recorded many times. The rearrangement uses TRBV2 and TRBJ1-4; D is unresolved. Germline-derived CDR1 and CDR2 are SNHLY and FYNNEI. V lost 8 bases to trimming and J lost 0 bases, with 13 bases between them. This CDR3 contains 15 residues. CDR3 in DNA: TGTGCCAGCCAAGACCACACCACAACTAATGAAAAACTGTTTTTT. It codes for CASQDHTTTNEKLFF.

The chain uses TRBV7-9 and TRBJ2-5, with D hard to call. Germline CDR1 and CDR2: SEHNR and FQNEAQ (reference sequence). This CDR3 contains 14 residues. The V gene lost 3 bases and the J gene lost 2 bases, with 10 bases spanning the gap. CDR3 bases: TGTGCCAGCAGCTTTCTGAAAGATCAAGAGACCCAGTACTTC. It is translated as CASSFLKDQETQYF.

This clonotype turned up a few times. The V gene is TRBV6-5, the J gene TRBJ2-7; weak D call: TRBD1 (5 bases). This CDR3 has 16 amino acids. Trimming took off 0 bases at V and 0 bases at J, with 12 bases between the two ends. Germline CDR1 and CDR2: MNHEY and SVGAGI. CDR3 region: CASSYSWQGGSYEQYF. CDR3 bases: TGTGCCAGCAGTTACTCCTGGCAGGGTGGCTCCTACGAGCAGTACTTC.

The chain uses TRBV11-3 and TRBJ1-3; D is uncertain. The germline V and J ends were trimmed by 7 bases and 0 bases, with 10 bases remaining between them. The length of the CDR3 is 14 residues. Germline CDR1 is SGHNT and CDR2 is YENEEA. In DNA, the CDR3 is TGTGCCAGCACCTCTCGGGACTCTGGAAACACCATATATTTT. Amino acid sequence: CASTSRDSGNTIYF.

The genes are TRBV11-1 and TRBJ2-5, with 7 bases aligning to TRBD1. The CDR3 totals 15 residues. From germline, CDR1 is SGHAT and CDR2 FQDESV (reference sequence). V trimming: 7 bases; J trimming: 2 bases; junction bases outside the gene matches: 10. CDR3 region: CASTLFGTDQETQYF. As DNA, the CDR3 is TGTGCCAGCACCCTATTCGGGACAGATCAAGAGACCCAGTACTTC.